Each of the 28 T cell receptor beta chains below was sequenced from the same sample in a study of blood T cell repertoires in COVID-19. Sequencing was performed with immunoSEQ multiplex PCR; in TCRdb, only in-frame clones are kept and a portion is missing. The sample has 45,000 to 50,000 clones, over 75% seen once. The source material was peripheral blood. All receptors come from a woman aged 80 or older with COVID-19, enrolled during active disease.

This chain joins TRBV5-1 and TRBJ1-1, with D tentatively TRBD1 (6 bases). This CDR3 is built from 14 residues. The V end was cut by 4 bases, the J end by 4 bases, with 14 bases between. Germline-derived CDR1 and CDR2 are SGHRS and YFSETQ. The CDR3 region has the DNA TGCGCCAGCAGCACGGACAGCCGCGGCACTGAAGCTTTCTTT. It encodes CASSTDSRGTEAFF.

The rearrangement links TRBV25-1 to TRBJ1-2; TRBD1 might be the D (5 bases). The CDR3 has 13 residues. Trimming took off 6 bases at V and 4 bases at J, with 12 bases between the two ends. Germline loops: CDR1 MGHDK, CDR2 SYGVNS. CDR3 sequence reads: CASRSDRSYGYTF. Here the CDR3 DNA reads TGTGCCAGCAGATCCGACAGATCCTATGGCTACACCTTC.

The rearrangement links TRBV11-2 to TRBJ1-1; the D gene is possibly TRBD1 (5 bases). With 2 bases removed from V and 5 bases from J, the gap between germline ends came to 12 bases. CDR1 is SGHAT and CDR2 is FQNNGV in the germline V gene. The CDR3 is 14 amino acids. CDR3 sequence: CASSLPGHLTEAFF. The CDR3 DNA reads as TGTGCCAGCAGCTTACCAGGACACCTGACTGAAGCTTTCTTT.

J is TRBJ2-1 and V is TRBV5-1; 7 nucleotides agree with TRBD1. V lost 0 bases to trimming and J lost 9 bases; unmatched junction nucleotides: 6. The germline V gene has CDR1 SGHRS and CDR2 YFSETQ. This CDR3 has 14 residues. As DNA, the CDR3 is TGCGCCAGCAGCTTGGGACAGGGTGTAGGTGAGCAGTTCTTC. Its protein product is CASSLGQGVGEQFF.

The chain couples TRBV28 to TRBJ2-1, with D tentatively TRBD2 (6 bases). Trimming removed 3 bases from V and 11 bases from J, with 29 bases in between. The V gene's germline CDR1 is MDHEN and CDR2 SYDVKM. The CDR3 covers 18 residues. The CDR3 DNA is TGTGCCAGCAGTTTTCGGACTAACCCAACAGCATGGGTTCGTAAGCAGTTCTTC. Translation gives CASSFRTNPTAWVRKQFF. Complete variable domain (other parts from reference TRBV28 and TRBJ2-1): DVKVTQSSRYLVKRTGEKVFLECVQDMDHENMFWYRQDPGLGLRLIYFSYDVKMKEKGDIPEGYSVSREKKERFSLILESASTNQTSMYLCASSFRTNPTAWVRKQFFGPGTRLTVL.

The rearrangement links TRBV21-1 to TRBJ1-6. TRBV21-1 is a pseudogene. The CDR3 covers 9 residues. The CDR3 spells CARGNTLHF. CDR3 DNA: TGTGCCCGAGGGAACACCCTCCACTTT.

The chain joins TRBV7-2 to TRBJ1-6; 7 bases match TRBD1. The CDR3 runs to 15 residues. Germline V CDR1 and CDR2: SGHTA, FQGNSA. With 5 bases clipped from V and 11 bases from J, the junction kept 12 bases outside the gene matches. The CDR3 nucleotides are TGTGCCAGCAGCATTCGACAGGGTGAAAGGGCACCCCTCCACTTT. Translated, it gives CASSIRQGERAPLHF.

This chain connects TRBV9 to TRBJ2-2; possibly TRBD2 for D (6 bases). V dropped 3 bases and J dropped 2 bases, with 14 bases sitting between them. CDR1 and CDR2 (germline): SGDLS, YYNGEE. This CDR3 is 16 amino acids long. This chain's CDR3 is CASSAPGLPNTGELFF. CDR3 DNA sequence: TGTGCCAGCAGCGCGCCGGGACTCCCAAACACCGGGGAGCTGTTTTTT.

The chain has TRBV7-8 and TRBJ2-2; weak D call: TRBD1 (6 bases). Trimming stripped 5 bases from V and 3 bases from J, with 16 bases between. The CDR3 covers 16 residues. Germline CDR1 is SGHVS and CDR2 is FQNEAQ. The CDR3 reads CASSPNRASDTGELFF. CDR3 DNA sequence: TGTGCCAGCAGCCCTAACAGGGCTTCAGACACCGGGGAGCTGTTTTTT.

V gene TRBV6-1 combines with J gene TRBJ1-5, with 7 bases aligning to TRBD1. V shed 2 bases and J 3 bases; nucleotides not matched to a gene: 4. The CDR3 contains 15 residues. The germline V gene encodes CDR1 MNHNS and CDR2 SASEGT. This CDR3 is CASSERDRFNQPQHF. CDR3 bases: TGTGCCAGCAGTGAACGGGACAGATTCAATCAGCCCCAGCATTTT.

V and J are TRBV7-2 and TRBJ2-2, with D perhaps TRBD2 (5 bases). The V end was cut by 2 bases, the J end by 1 base, with 8 bases between. Looked up from germline, CDR1 is SGHTA and CDR2 is FQGNSA. The CDR3 runs 15 residues. This CDR3 is CASSLSAGNTGELFF. The CDR3 DNA is TGTGCCAGCAGCTTATCGGCGGGGAACACCGGGGAGCTGTTTTTT. The full variable domain, its missing parts supplied by reference TRBV7-2 and TRBJ2-2, is GAGVSQSPSNKVTEKGKDVELRCDPISGHTALYWYRQSLGQGLEFLIYFQGNSAPDKSGLPSDRFSAERTGGSVSTLTIQRTQQEDSAVYLCASSLSAGNTGELFFGEGSRLTVL.

The chain has TRBV7-2 and TRBJ2-4, with 7 bases aligning to TRBD2. CDR3 size: 15 residues. V shed 3 bases and J 7 bases; nucleotides not matched to a gene: 9. Germline assignment: CDR1 SGHTA and CDR2 FQGNSA. The CDR3: CASSLGRGGDNIQYF. The CDR3, as DNA: TGTGCCAGCAGCTTGGGGCGGGGAGGGGATAACATTCAGTACTTC.

This sequence joins TRBV4-3 and TRBJ1-2; D ambiguous. The CDR3 sequence is 15 residues long. Trimming left V 0 bases short and J 3 bases short, with 11 bases between. Germline loops: CDR1 LGHNA, CDR2 YSLEER. This CDR3 is CASSQDREVDYGYTF. CDR3 in DNA: TGCGCCAGCAGCCAAGATCGAGAAGTCGACTATGGCTACACCTTC.

The V gene is TRBV6-5, the J gene TRBJ1-3; a possible D gene is TRBD1 (5 bases). Germline V gives CDR1 MNHEY, CDR2 SVGAGI. The CDR3 spans 14 residues. Trimming removed 2 bases at V and 2 bases at J, with 7 bases between. DNA of the CDR3: TGTGCCAGCAGTTACGACAGAGCTGGAAACACCATATATTTT. Translating gives CASSYDRAGNTIYF.

The chain combines TRBV6-4 with TRBJ2-2; TRBD1 is a possible D gene (6 bases). From germline, CDR1 is MRHNA and CDR2 SNTAGT. V gave up 5 bases and J gave up 2 bases, with 12 bases separating them. This CDR3 has 15 residues. The CDR3 DNA reads as TGTGCCAGCAGTCCAGGACAGTTTAACACCGGGGAGCTGTTTTTT. This gives the protein CASSPGQFNTGELFF.

This chain connects TRBV19 to TRBJ1-5, with TRBD1 identical over 7 bases. The CDR3 spans 14 residues. Per germline, CDR1 LNHDA and CDR2 SQIVND (reference sequence). V was clipped by 3 bases and J by 4 bases; unmatched bases: 3. CDR3 in DNA: TGTGCCAGTAGTATGTGGGACAGTAATCAGCCCCAGCATTTT. Translated: CASSMWDSNQPQHF.

The chain recombines TRBV2 with TRBJ2-5, with 7 nucleotides matching TRBD2. CDR1 and CDR2 from the germline V gene are SNHLY and FYNNEI. The CDR3 covers 15 residues. The V and J ends lost 7 bases and 1 base, in that order; junction bases with no gene match: 9. In nucleotides, the CDR3 is TGTGCCAGCAATCCCCGACTAGCCTCCCAAGAGACCCAGTACTTC. Protein sequence: CASNPRLASQETQYF.

Only one count was recorded for this clone. This chain connects TRBV7-8 to TRBJ1-2; 7 bases are a match to TRBD1. This CDR3 spans 13 amino acids. The ends lost 5 bases at V and 2 bases at J; junction bases unmatched: 2. The germline V gene has CDR1 SGHVS and CDR2 FQNEAQ. The CDR3 reads CASSEQGNYGYTF. The CDR3 DNA reads as TGTGCCAGCAGCGAACAGGGGAACTATGGCTACACCTTC.

The V gene is TRBV5-8, the J gene TRBJ1-1; no firm D call. The V end was cut by 4 bases, the J end by 3 bases, with 10 bases between. Germline CDR1 and CDR2: SGHTS and YDEGEE. The CDR3 sequence is 13 residues long. The CDR3, as DNA: TGTGCCAGCAGCGCCTACCGGGACACTGAAGCTTTCTTT. Its protein is CASSAYRDTEAFF.

This chain connects TRBV12-5 to TRBJ2-7; 9 bases fit TRBD1. Losses at the gene ends were 0 bases for V and 7 bases for J; bases not matched to a gene: 13. The length of the CDR3 is 17 residues. CDR1 and CDR2 (germline): LGHNT, FRNRAP. The CDR3 region has the DNA TGTGCTAGTGGTTTGGTCGCACCGACAGGGGGTTTACGGGAGCAGTACTTC. Amino acids: CASGLVAPTGGLREQYF.

The chain couples TRBV27 to TRBJ2-1; TRBD1 is a possible D gene (5 bases). Germline V gene data show CDR1 as MNHEY and CDR2 as SMNVEV (reference sequence). Deletions cut 7 bases from V and 2 bases from J, with 15 bases between. CDR3 length: 15 amino acids. DNA for the CDR3: TGTGCCAGCACAAAGGGGCTGCCAACCTACAATGAGCAGTTCTTC. Translated: CASTKGLPTYNEQFF.

V gene TRBV9 combines with J gene TRBJ2-3; possibly TRBD2 for D (5 bases). The CDR3 loop spans 13 amino acids. Germline V gene data show CDR1 as SGDLS and CDR2 as YYNGEE. V gave up 0 bases and J gave up 5 bases, with 7 bases separating them. CDR3 coding DNA: TGTGCCAGCAGCGTAGGGGAGAGAGATACGCAGTATTTT. This translates into CASSVGERDTQYF.

The chain joins TRBV19 to TRBJ1-5, with D maybe TRBD1 (5 bases). V was trimmed by 2 bases and J by 2 bases, leaving 10 bases between them. Germline CDR1 and CDR2: LNHDA and SQIVND (reference sequence). The CDR3 spans 15 residues. CDR3 residues: CASSIQGRGNQPQHF. The DNA of the CDR3 is TGTGCCAGTAGTATACAGGGCAGGGGCAATCAGCCCCAGCATTTT.

The V and J genes are TRBV5-4 and TRBJ2-7; TRBD2 matches at 9 bases. The V gene's germline CDR1 is SGHNT and CDR2 YYREEE (reference sequence). CDR3 length: 15 residues. V was clipped by 0 bases and J by 5 bases; unmatched bases: 6. CDR3 sequence: CASSLAGTSIHEQYF. The CDR3 DNA reads as TGTGCCAGCAGCTTGGCGGGGACTAGCATCCACGAGCAGTACTTC.

A note on this clone: Germline is not matched at one junction end, which may reflect a read error. The V call is TRBV19, the J call TRBJ1-1; D might be TRBD1 (6 bases). The germline gives CDR1 LNHDA, CDR2 SQIVND (reference sequence). The CDR3 has 15 residues. CDR3 region: CASSPDDRMNTEAFF. The CDR3 nucleotides are TGTGCCAGTAGTCCTGATGACAGGATGAATACTGAAGCTTTCTTT.

This chain joins TRBV24-1 and TRBJ2-2; D call uncertain. The germline CDR1 and CDR2 sequences are KGHDR and SFDVKD. Trimming took 9 bases from V and 2 from J, leaving 12 bases between them. The CDR3 is 14 residues long. The CDR3 is CATAGQTNTGELFF. CDR3 DNA: TGTGCCACCGCCGGCCAGACTAACACCGGGGAGCTGTTTTTT.

This clone has only a few counts. The rearrangement links TRBV7-8 to TRBJ1-3; 7 bases are shared with TRBD1. The CDR3 is made up of 15 amino acids. The V gene's germline CDR1 is SGHVS and CDR2 FQNEAQ. V lost 5 bases and J lost 3; bases outside the gene matches: 7. In DNA, the CDR3 is TGTGCCAGCAGCCTAGACAGGGTTGGTGGAAACACCATATATTTT. Amino acids: CASSLDRVGGNTIYF. Full variable domain (rest looked up from reference TRBV7-8 and TRBJ1-3): GAGVSQSPRYKVAKRGQDVALRCDPISGHVSLFWYQQALGQGPEFLTYFQNEAQLDKSGLPSDRFFAERPEGSVSTLKIQRTQQEDSAVYLCASSLDRVGGNTIYFGEGSWLTVV.

The chain employs TRBV5-1 and TRBJ2-3; TRBD2 might be the D (6 bases). Trimming took 2 bases from V and 0 from J, leaving 10 bases between them. The germline CDR1 and CDR2 sequences are SGHRS and YFSETQ. The CDR3 is 15 residues long. CDR3 nucleotide sequence: TGCGCCAGCAGCTTCATTGCGGGGAGCACAGATACGCAGTATTTT. This codes for CASSFIAGSTDTQYF. Full variable domain (missing parts from reference TRBV5-1 and TRBJ2-3): KAGVTQTPRYLIKTRGQQVTLSCSPISGHRSVSWYQQTPGQGLQFLFEYFSETQRNKGNFPGRFSGRQFSNSRSEMNVSTLELGDSALYLCASSFIAGSTDTQYFGPGTRLTVL.